This note documents a single T cell receptor beta chain sequence. There is no known antigen for this receptor. Qualities for individual bases were not recorded, and no much larger clone is one base off. The patients picked for sequencing were ones in whom flow cytometry had shown an expansion of CD8+CD57+ cells. Every patient had a diagnosis of severe acquired aplastic anemia based on International Study of Aplastic Anemia and Agranulocytosis and Camitta criteria. No therapy had been received by the patients at the time of blood sampling. In the study, sorted CD4+ and CD8+ blood T cells from patients with severe aplastic anemia and from healthy subjects underwent deep sequencing of TCR repertoires. Patients were enrolled in the USA under clinicaltrials.gov protocols 00001620, 01623167, 00001397, 00071045, 00081523 and 00961064. Ficoll-Paque density gradient centrifugation was used to isolate peripheral blood mononuclear cells. CD4+ and CD8+ T cells were sorted by FACS or magnetic beads before DNA extraction.

The data stem from a study of CD8+CD57+ T cells in acquired aplastic anemia (dated by TCRdb to 2017 to 2018). Some background on the complete study: DNA extracted from sorted CD4+ and CD8+ cells had a mean of around 3.3 ug, with a range of roughly 0.19 to 27.4 ug. CD8+CD57+ expansion was defined as a frequency above the mean frequency observed in healthy subjects. On the study overall, not on this receptor specifically: CD8+ Simpson's diversity did not differ significantly between patients and healthy controls (P=0.060). Around 31 CD8+ CDR3 sequences were shared between patients and controls but appeared highly expressed in patients and within their immunodominant clones.

CDR1 and CDR2 are drawn from the germline V gene (reference sequence): DFQATT, SNEGSKA. Counted from cysteine to phenylalanine, this CDR3 has 14 amino acids. The read is trimmed to its CDR3 DNA, 42 bases read in frame from base 1. V is pruned by 6 bases and J by 0 bases, leaving 6 bases of the junction without a gene match. Profiling of TCR beta VDJ combinations and CDR3 sequences used genomic DNA as the template. An Illumina HiSeq 2000 was the platform used for TCR repertoire sequencing. The authors processed their data as follows. TRBV/TRBJ rearrangement plots, CDR3 size and DJ length profiles, and Simpson's diversity index were used to assess repertoires. The immunodominant clone was defined as the most abundant DNA sequence in deep sequencing data. CDR3 amino acid sequences were screened for sharing across subjects and compared with published repertoires and the VDJdb database. The raw public data were reprocessed by TCRdb itself: fastp quality trimming at Q25, MiXCR clonotype calling, in-frame beta chains only. CDR3 protein sequences are deduplicated, and each keeps its most common genes and DNA. In this record, the V and J calls reflect TCRdb's handling and not the investigators' own analysis. Across this sample there are approximately 95,000 distinct CDR3 sequences, with 55% to 80% seen only once. The top ten hold over 55% of the sample.

This TCR derives from a human donor with aplastic anemia. Sequenced sample: sorted CD4+, CD8+, or CD8+CD57+ T cells (not recorded which) from PBMCs. The chain is made from TRBV20-1 and TRBJ2-3, and TRBD1 matches 7 of the central bases. The CDR3 is CSANRDRSTDTQYF. The nucleotide sequence is TGCAGTGCGAACCGGGACAGAAGCACAGATACGCAGTATTTT.